This T cell receptor beta chain derives from a study of a mutant IDH1 vaccine in newly diagnosed glioma. Across the study: The vaccination schedule gave patients eight doses in weeks 1, 3, 5, 7, 11, 15, 19 and 23. Vaccination started 4-6 weeks after radiotherapy alone, or with temozolomide cycles. Patients previously underwent radiotherapy, temozolomide, or both, and most underwent both.

The time point is: week 5, during vaccination. A 20-mer mutant IDH1 peptide at 300 ug was injected subcutaneously with topical imiquimod. Each donor presented with a new WHO grade 3 or 4 astrocytoma that tested IDH1-mutant and showed ATRX loss. Germline loops: CDR1 SQVTM, CDR2 ANQGSEA. This CDR3 contains 13 residues. Unmatched junction bases numbered 7, after V lost 4 bases and J lost 7 bases. Clones were read by immunoSEQ multiplex PCR, and TCRdb kept only the in-frame ones, dropping some. Here the sample spans about 42,000 clones, 80% to 90% being singletons. This clone was recorded a few times. Its target is unknown.

The TCR sequence derives from a man in his forties with glioma. The sequencing used PBMCs, collected from a glioma patient whose treatment included an IDH1 peptide vaccine. The V gene is TRBV29-1, the J gene TRBJ1-5, with 7 bases fitting TRBD1. The CDR3 loop reads CSVGQGIGQPQHF. CDR3 DNA: TGCAGCGTTGGACAGGGTATAGGACAGCCCCAGCATTTT.